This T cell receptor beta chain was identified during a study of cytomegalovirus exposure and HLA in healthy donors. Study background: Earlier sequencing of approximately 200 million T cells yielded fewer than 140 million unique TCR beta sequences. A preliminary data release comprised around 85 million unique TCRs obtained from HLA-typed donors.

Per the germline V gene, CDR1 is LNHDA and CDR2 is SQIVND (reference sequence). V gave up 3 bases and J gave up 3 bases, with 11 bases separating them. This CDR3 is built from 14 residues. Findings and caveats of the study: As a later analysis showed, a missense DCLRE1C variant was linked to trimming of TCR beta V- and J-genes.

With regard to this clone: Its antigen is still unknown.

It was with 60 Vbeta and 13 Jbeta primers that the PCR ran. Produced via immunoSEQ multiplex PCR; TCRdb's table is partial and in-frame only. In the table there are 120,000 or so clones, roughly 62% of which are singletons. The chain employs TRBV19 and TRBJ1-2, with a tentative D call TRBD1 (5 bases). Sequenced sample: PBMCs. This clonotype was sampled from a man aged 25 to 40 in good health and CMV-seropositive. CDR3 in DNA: TGTGCCAGTAGTATTGATTGGGGGGACTATGGCTACACCTTC. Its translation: CASSIDWGDYGYTF. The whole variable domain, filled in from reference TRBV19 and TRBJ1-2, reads DGGITQSPKYLFRKEGQNVTLSCEQNLNHDAMYWYRQDPGQGLRLIYYSQIVNDFQKGDIAEGYSVSREKKESFPLTVTSAQKNPTAFYLCASSIDWGDYGYTFGSGTRLTVV.